This T cell receptor (beta chain) was retrieved from a study of blood T cell repertoires in COVID-19. Across the whole study: Samples taken during acute and convalescent COVID-19 were collected in the United States, Italy and Spain. The cDNA or gDNA used as material had been derived from T cells, B-cell-depleted T cells, or PBMCs.

Under the authors' procedure: For nucleated cells, counts were estimated from reference gene primer amplification. Clones were sequenced by immunoSEQ multiplex PCR, and TCRdb holds only the in-frame ones, with some missing. V, J and clone size are taken as reported in that table, and D and trimming were inferred from the DNA itself. There are 30,000 to 40,000 clones in the sample; around 85% occur only once, and roughly 6% lies in the top ten. The receptor was derived from an elderly woman with active or convalescent COVID-19. Sequencing was done on a sample of peripheral blood.

CDR3 DNA: TGCAGCGTCCGATTAAGCGGGAGCGAAGCCAAGGAGTACTTC. Encoded protein: CSVRLSGSEAKEYF. The V gene is TRBV29-1, the J gene TRBJ2-4; 8 nucleotides agree with TRBD2. After removal of 6 bases from V and 14 bases from J, the junction contained 18 bases not matched to a gene. The CDR3 sequence is 14 residues long. Germline values: CDR1 SQVTM, CDR2 ANQGSEA.